These 23 T cell receptor beta chains share one sample of origin, sequenced in a study of cytomegalovirus exposure and HLA in healthy donors (dated by TCRdb to about 2017). Library method: the immunoSEQ multiplex PCR assay. The multiplex PCR relied on a mix of 60 forward primers for TCR Vbeta segments and 13 reverse primers for TCR Jbeta segments. TCRdb stores this immuneACCESS table with in-frame sequences only. Part of the clones is absent; in the studies checked, under half of the shortfall reflects unresolved V genes, and no reason is known for the rest. Here the sample has 100,000 to 150,000 clones; roughly 82% occur a single time. The ten largest clones add up to 10% to 15% of the sample. Sequenced sample: PBMCs. The receptors stem from a woman in her forties in good health and CMV-seropositive.

This clone appeared a few times. The chain joins TRBV30 to TRBJ1-2; possibly TRBD1 for D (6 bases). CDR1 is GTSNPN and CDR2 is SVGIG in the germline V gene (reference sequence). This CDR3 comprises 14 residues. V was shortened by 7 bases and J by 3 bases, with 18 bases between the two germline ends. In DNA form, the CDR3 reads TGTGCCTTCGGACAGATCATCGGATACTATGGCTACACCTTC. Amino acid sequence: CAFGQIIGYYGYTF. The variable domain in full, completed from reference TRBV30 and TRBJ1-2, reads SQTIHQWPATLVQPVGSPLSLECTVEGTSNPNLYWYRQAAGRGLQLLFYSVGIGQISSEVPQNLSASRPQDRQFILSSKKLLLSDSGFYLCAFGQIIGYYGYTFGSGTRLTVV.

The chain is built from TRBV5-5 and TRBJ2-2; no clear D gene. There are 15 residues in the CDR3. V was trimmed by 0 bases and J by 0 bases, leaving 6 bases between them. Germline V gene lookup returns CDR1 SGHKS and CDR2 YYEKEE (reference sequence). CDR3 nucleotides: TGTGCCAGCAGCTTGGCCAGCGCGAACACCGGGGAGCTGTTTTTT. Encoded protein: CASSLASANTGELFF.

As DNA, the CDR3 is TGCGCCAGCAGCTTCACAGCCGAGAACACTGAAGCTTTCTTT. Translating it yields CASSFTAENTEAFF. The rearrangement links TRBV5-1 to TRBJ1-1; D is unresolved. This CDR3 is 14 amino acids long. Trimming stripped 2 bases from V and 1 base from J, with 9 bases between. CDR1 and CDR2 from the germline V gene are SGHRS and YFSETQ.

The chain carries TRBV2 and TRBJ2-1; tentative D call: TRBD1 (6 bases). The V gene's germline CDR1 is SNHLY and CDR2 FYNNEI. The CDR3 runs to 14 residues. V was clipped by 6 bases and J by 9 bases, with 18 bases between them. The CDR3 DNA reads TGTGCCAGCAGACTATCCGGGACAATAGTTGAGCAGTTCTTC. It encodes CASRLSGTIVEQFF.

The J gene is TRBJ2-7, the V gene TRBV6-1; D is undetermined. The V and J ends lost 2 bases and 7 bases respectively, with 15 bases between them. There are 14 residues in the CDR3. Germline V gene data show CDR1 as MNHNS and CDR2 as SASEGT. The chain's CDR3 is CASSERSSRDEQYF. The CDR3 region has the DNA TGTGCCAGCAGTGAAAGGAGTAGCCGAGATGAGCAGTACTTC.

The rearrangement links TRBV11-2 to TRBJ1-2, with D unresolved. The CDR3 is 17 residues long. From germline, CDR1 is SGHAT and CDR2 FQNNGV. V was shortened by 4 bases and J by 2 bases, with 20 bases between the two germline ends. The CDR3 nucleotides are TGTGCCAGCAGCTCATACGGAGACCTAGATTTCAACTATGGCTACACCTTC. Translating gives CASSSYGDLDFNYGYTF. Looking up the rest from reference TRBV11-2 and TRBJ1-2 gives the full variable domain: EAGVAQSPRYKIIEKRQSVAFWCNPISGHATLYWYQQILGQGPKLLIQFQNNGVVDDSQLPKDRFSAERLKGVDSTLKIQPAKLEDSAVYLCASSSYGDLDFNYGYTFGSGTRLTVV.

The V call is TRBV28, the J call TRBJ2-2, with 8 bases matching TRBD2. With V trimmed by 6 bases and J by 1 base, 10 bases remained unmatched. The CDR3 has 17 residues. The germline V gene encodes CDR1 MDHEN and CDR2 SYDVKM. CDR3 coding DNA: TGTGCCAGCAGCTTCGCTCCGGGGACTAGGAACACCGGGGAGCTGTTTTTT. It is translated as CASSFAPGTRNTGELFF.

The chain recombines TRBV6-1 with TRBJ1-1; 7 positions match TRBD1. Trimming removed 6 bases from V and 4 bases from J; junction bases left unmatched: 5. From germline, CDR1 is MNHNS and CDR2 SASEGT. The CDR3 is 13 residues long. The CDR3 reads CASRETGTTEAFF. DNA of the CDR3: TGTGCCAGCAGGGAGACAGGGACCACTGAAGCTTTCTTT.

The chain couples TRBV5-1 to TRBJ2-7; a possible D gene is TRBD2 (5 bases). This CDR3 spans 14 amino acids. V was pared by 2 bases and J by 4 bases, with 13 bases between. CDR1 is SGHRS, CDR2 YFSETQ, per germline. CDR3 region: CASSFGLAKYEQYF. CDR3 DNA: TGCGCCAGCAGCTTTGGGCTAGCTAAATACGAGCAGTACTTC.

The V and J genes are TRBV30 and TRBJ1-5; 7 positions agree with TRBD1. CDR1 GTSNPN and CDR2 SVGIG come from the germline V gene (reference sequence). V shed 2 bases, J shed 2 bases, and the junction held 9 bases outside the gene matches. The CDR3 sequence is 16 residues long. The CDR3 protein is CAWSRGGQVGNQPQHF. The CDR3 bases are TGTGCCTGGAGTAGAGGAGGACAGGTCGGCAATCAGCCCCAGCATTTT.

The chain combines TRBV15 with TRBJ1-5, with TRBD1 identical over 8 bases. The CDR3 has 14 amino acids. Unmatched junction bases numbered 7, after V lost 8 bases and J lost 4 bases. The germline V gene encodes CDR1 LNHNV and CDR2 YYDKDF (reference sequence). CDR3 residues: CATQLQGGNQPQHF. The CDR3 DNA reads TGTGCCACCCAGTTACAGGGGGGAAATCAGCCCCAGCATTTT.

This rearrangement joins TRBV6-1 to TRBJ2-7; 14 bases match TRBD2. Germline V gives CDR1 MNHNS, CDR2 SASEGT. The CDR3 is 15 residues long. V was pared by 5 bases and J by 7 bases, with 7 bases of the junction left unmatched. The CDR3 loop is CASSSGLAGGGEQYF. The DNA of the CDR3 is TGTGCCAGCAGTTCCGGACTAGCGGGAGGAGGTGAGCAGTACTTC.

This clone was counted a few times. This sequence joins TRBV7-9 and TRBJ2-5, with a possible D match to TRBD1 (6 bases). The germline CDR1 and CDR2 sequences are SEHNR and FQNEAQ (reference sequence). CDR3 length: 12 amino acids. The V end was cut by 8 bases, the J end by 2 bases, with 9 bases between. The DNA of the CDR3 is TGTGCCAGCCATAGGGGGCAAGAGACCCAGTACTTC. Protein product: CASHRGQETQYF.

Comments on this clone: The same CDR3 also results from other DNA sequences found in this sample. The chain recombines TRBV27 with TRBJ1-5; tentative D call: TRBD1 (6 bases). This CDR3 contains 15 residues. Germline CDR1 is MNHEY and CDR2 is SMNVEV (reference sequence). Trimming stripped 5 bases from V and 0 bases from J, with 11 bases between. CDR3 nucleotides: TGTGCCAGCAGTCCACAGGGTTATAGCAATCAGCCCCAGCATTTT. Protein product: CASSPQGYSNQPQHF.

The chain is built from TRBV2 and TRBJ1-5, with a possible D match to TRBD1 (6 bases). Germline loops: CDR1 SNHLY, CDR2 FYNNEI. The CDR3 has 13 residues. Trimming removed 7 bases from V and 3 bases from J, with 10 bases in between. The CDR3 bases are TGTGCCAGCAACAACAGGGCCAATCAGCCCCAGCATTTT. It specifies CASNNRANQPQHF.

V usage is TRBV7-9 and J usage is TRBJ2-3; D possibly corresponds to TRBD2 (5 bases). V lost 3 bases and J lost 4, with 14 bases in between. The germline CDR1 and CDR2 sequences are SEHNR and FQNEAQ (reference sequence). The CDR3 sequence is 15 residues long. CDR3 sequence reads: CASSFLAGGSDTQYF. CDR3 sequence (DNA): TGTGCCAGCAGCTTCCTAGCAGGAGGTTCAGATACGCAGTATTTT.

Only a few counts were recorded for this clone. The V gene is TRBV19, the J gene TRBJ2-1; 9 bases are a match to TRBD2. Germline assignment: CDR1 LNHDA and CDR2 SQIVND (reference sequence). The CDR3 runs to 14 residues. V dropped 5 bases and J dropped 6; count of bases not matched to a gene: 5. DNA of the CDR3: TGTGCCAGTAGTGTGAGCGGGAGGTCCAATGAGCAGTTCTTC. It translates to CASSVSGRSNEQFF.

The gene calls are TRBV5-1 and TRBJ1-3; a weak D match, TRBD1 (6 bases). The CDR3 contains 13 residues. Trimming took off 4 bases at V and 7 bases at J, with 12 bases between the two ends. Germline V gene lookup returns CDR1 SGHRS and CDR2 YFSETQ. The CDR3 DNA reads as TGCGCCAGCAGCCCCGGGGGGGCCAACACCATATATTTT. This encodes CASSPGGANTIYF.

This clone was seen a handful of times. The chain combines TRBV2 with TRBJ2-7; tentatively, D is TRBD1 (5 bases). Germline V gene data show CDR1 as SNHLY and CDR2 as FYNNEI. With 5 bases removed from V and 2 bases from J, the gap between germline ends came to 7 bases. The CDR3 is 12 amino acids. CDR3 in DNA: TGTGCCAGCAGTTCGGACACCTACGAGCAGTACTTC. It codes for CASSSDTYEQYF.

The rearrangement joins TRBV6-1 to TRBJ1-5; the D gene is possibly TRBD1 (5 bases). This CDR3 region has 13 residues. Trimming removed 3 bases at V and 4 bases at J, with 7 bases between. Per the germline V gene, CDR1 is MNHNS and CDR2 is SASEGT. Written as DNA, the CDR3 is TGTGCCAGCAGTGAGGGGCGAAATCAGCCCCAGCATTTT. Translated: CASSEGRNQPQHF.

The V and J genes are TRBV15 and TRBJ2-5, with 9 bases aligning to TRBD1. V lost 8 bases and J lost 5; bases outside the gene matches: 6. The CDR3 extends over 13 amino acids. Germline lookup yields CDR1 LNHNV and CDR2 YYDKDF (reference sequence). This CDR3 is CATRDRVGETQYF. The CDR3 DNA reads as TGTGCCACCCGGGACAGGGTAGGGGAGACCCAGTACTTC.

The chain couples TRBV19 to TRBJ1-5, with D unresolved. The CDR3 length is 12 residues. CDR1 LNHDA and CDR2 SQIVND come from the germline V gene (reference sequence). V lost 5 bases, J lost 6 bases, and 8 bases lay in between. CDR3 sequence (DNA): TGTGCCAGTAGTGTAAGCTTTCAGCCCCAGCATTTT. Its translation: CASSVSFQPQHF.

J is TRBJ2-7 and V is TRBV27, with 10 bases fitting TRBD1. The CDR3 covers 15 residues. CDR1 is MNHEY, CDR2 SMNVEV, per germline (reference sequence). V dropped 5 bases and J dropped 5; count of bases not matched to a gene: 9. The CDR3 protein is CASSSLGTGDHEQYF. In nucleotides, the CDR3 is TGTGCCAGCAGTAGCCTCGGGACAGGGGACCACGAGCAGTACTTC.